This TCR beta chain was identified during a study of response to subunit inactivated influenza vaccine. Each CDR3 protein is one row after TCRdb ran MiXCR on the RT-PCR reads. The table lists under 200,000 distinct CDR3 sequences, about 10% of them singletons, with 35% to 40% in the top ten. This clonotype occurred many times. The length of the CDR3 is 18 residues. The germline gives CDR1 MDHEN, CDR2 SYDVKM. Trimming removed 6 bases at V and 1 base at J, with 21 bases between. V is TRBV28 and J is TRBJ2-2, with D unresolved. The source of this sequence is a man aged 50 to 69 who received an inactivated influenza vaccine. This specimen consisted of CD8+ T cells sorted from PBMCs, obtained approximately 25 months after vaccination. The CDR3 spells CASSDPRLGRKNTGELFF. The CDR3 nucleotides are TGTGCCAGCAGCGACCCCCGTTTGGGCAGGAAGAACACCGGGGAGCTGTTTTTT.